Sequencing of this T cell receptor (beta chain) was carried out in a study of vaccination and CD4 T cells after COVID-19. Germline assignment: CDR1 LNHDA and CDR2 SQIVND (reference sequence). V gave up 0 bases and J gave up 9 bases; unmatched junction bases: 5. There are 15 residues in the CDR3. An Oncomine TCR Beta short-read assay was used to sequence the DNA from cultured CD4+ T cells. Via MiXCR, TCRdb re-called the PCR reads, giving one row per CDR3 protein. The sample carries over 7,500 distinct CDR3 sequences, roughly 55% recorded once. Comment on this clonotype: What it binds is not known.

As to treatment: roughly 10-day PBMC culture with coronavirus spike peptide pools or control peptides (ViraFEST assay). The specimen sequenced was CD4+ T cells from blood, cultured in vitro. This sequence was found in a human donor who had recovered from COVID-19. V is TRBV19 and J is TRBJ1-6; TRBD1 aligns across 7 bases. The CDR3 DNA reads TGTGCCAGTAGTATAGATGCGGGACAGTTTTCACCCCTCCACTTT. This encodes CASSIDAGQFSPLHF.